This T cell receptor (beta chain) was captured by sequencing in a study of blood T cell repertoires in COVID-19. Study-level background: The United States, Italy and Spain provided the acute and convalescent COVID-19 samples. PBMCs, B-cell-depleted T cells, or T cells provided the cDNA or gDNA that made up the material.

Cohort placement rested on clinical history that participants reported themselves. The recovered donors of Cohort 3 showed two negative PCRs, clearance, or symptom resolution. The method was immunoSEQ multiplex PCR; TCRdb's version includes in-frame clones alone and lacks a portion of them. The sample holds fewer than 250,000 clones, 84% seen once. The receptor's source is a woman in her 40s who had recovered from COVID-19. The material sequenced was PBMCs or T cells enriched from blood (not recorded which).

This chain's CDR3 is CATPAAQETQYF. As DNA, the CDR3 is TGTGCCACCCCAGCGGCGCAAGAGACCCAGTACTTC. The rearrangement uses TRBV15 and TRBJ2-5; TRBD2 is a possible D gene (5 bases). Germline loops: CDR1 LNHNV, CDR2 YYDKDF (reference sequence). Trimming shortened V by 8 bases and J by 2 bases, and 9 bases separated the two germline ends. This CDR3 is 12 amino acids long.